This T cell receptor beta chain was documented in a study of TIL therapy for anti-PD-1-resistant metastatic lung cancer (dated by TCRdb to about 2021). Regarding the study in general: Enrolled patients had a median age of around 51 years (range roughly 38-80) and a median tumor PD-L1 proportion score of around 6%. Most of the cohort had lung adenocarcinoma, four tumors were EGFR-mutant and two were ALK-rearranged, and half of the patients were current or former smokers. A median non-synonymous tumor mutation burden of approximately 1.5 mutations per megabase was determined across the cohort by whole-exome sequencing. T cell receptor beta sequencing of tumor and peripheral blood was used to follow clonotypes across the tumor, the expanded TIL product and serial blood samples. What the research found in general, with its limitations: Clonal turnover during TIL culture was high, and many clones enriched in the product were not detected in the baseline tumor, suggesting clonal contraction rather than faithful expansion. The study protocol defined all tumor marker inferences as exploratory. Higher clonality and lower diversity were observed in expanded TIL cultures than in baseline intratumoral T cells (median clonality roughly 6.5% vs 31%, p < 0.0001). The cohort was highly selected, including more treatment-naive, never-smoker and oncogene-addicted patients than is typical, which limits generalizability.

The intended sense of this specimen's time point label: pre-treatment sample, taken before nivolumab and TIL therapy. The baseline tumor samples, taken from the same resection that was used to grow TIL, were excised metastases, most often pleural nodules or supraclavicular lymph nodes. Before any PD-1/PD-L1 blockade was given, tumors were harvested, nivolumab was then administered, and patients who progressed went on to receive lymphodepletion, an infusion of expanded TIL, and IL-2. A phase I trial run at two centers enrolled adults with stage 4 NSCLC between late 2017 and 2020. Samples came from a single-arm, open-label phase I trial of tumor-infiltrating lymphocyte therapy with nivolumab in advanced non-small cell lung cancer. Parts of each resected tumor were snap-frozen in liquid nitrogen and kept at -80 degrees C. Tumor regions of interest were selected on H&E sections using laser-capture macrodissection, ground into roughly 14 mg aliquots, and extracted using Qiagen Allprep kits.

TCR beta CDR3 regions were amplified from genomic DNA by bias-controlled multiplex PCR with the immunoSEQ v3 hsTCRB kit. An Illumina NextSeq 500 was used to sequence the TCR libraries, reaching roughly 1.9 million read pairs at survey level or roughly 5-6.5 million at deep level. For the original study's pipeline: V, D and J genes were assigned, non-productive sequences were removed, and clonality was reported by immunoSEQ Analyzer software. Repertoires were compared using productive Simpson clonality and Morisita overlap index of productive TRB rearrangements between infused TIL and blood. In its TCRdb copy, this immuneACCESS table keeps in-frame sequences only and misses some clones. Where compared with another copy, unresolved V genes explain less than half of these, and the others have no known cause. V, J and clone size were drawn from that table, and D and trimming were deduced from the DNA. This sample comprises about 48,000 clones, about three quarters of them detected only once. 5.6% of the sample is held by the ten biggest clonotypes.

The CDR3, from cysteine to phenylalanine, totals 16 residues. Only CDR3 DNA is held: 48 bases, read in frame from base 1. CDR1 and CDR2 were assigned from the germline V gene (reference sequence) as LNHDA and SQIVND. Here V drops 7 bases and J drops 0 bases, and the junction holds 9 bases not matched to any gene. This clone was recorded a few times. The antigen it binds to is not known. Per-nucleotide qualities are absent, and no much larger clonotype sits a single base away. The origin of this receptor is a person aged 25 to 79 with non-small cell lung cancer. In this chain, TRBV19 is recombined with TRBJ1-5; 7 central bases correspond to TRBD1. The specimen was tumor tissue, collected at baseline. This receptor carries the CDR3 CASTPGTANSNQPQHF. Here is the DNA: TGTGCCAGTACCCCCGGGACAGCTAATAGCAATCAGCCCCAGCATTTT.